The 14 T cell receptor beta chains reported below all come from one sample, sequenced in a study of blood T cells in healthy people across ages. Then a second PCR, running about 7 to 11 cycles, was carried out with a sample-barcoded 5' primer and a J-beta primer mix. TCRdb called the 5' RACE reads again in MiXCR, with one record for every CDR3 protein. The sample holds about 620,000 distinct CDR3 sequences, more than 45% seen once. The sequenced sample consisted of blood. The origin of the receptors is a woman aged 80 or over in good health.

The chain combines TRBV18 with TRBJ2-1; D may be TRBD2 (6 bases). The germline V gene has CDR1 KGHSH and CDR2 LQKENI. The CDR3 has 13 amino acids. V dropped 3 bases and J dropped 9 bases, with 12 bases sitting between them. CDR3 in DNA: TGTGCCAGCTCACCCCAACTAGCTGCTGAGCAGTTCTTC. Translation: CASSPQLAAEQFF. Complete variable domain (other parts from reference TRBV18 and TRBJ2-1): NAGVMQNPRHLVRRRGQEARLRCSPMKGHSHVYWYRQLPEEGLKFMVYLQKENIIDESGMPKERFSAEFPKEGPSILRIQQVVRGDSAAYFCASSPQLAAEQFFGPGTRLTVL.

This clonotype came up many times. This chain connects TRBV4-2 to TRBJ2-3; TRBD2 agrees at 9 bases. The trim removed 4 bases at V and 3 bases at J, leaving 8 bases unmatched. The V gene's germline CDR1 is LGHNA and CDR2 YNFKEQ. The CDR3 extends over 16 amino acids. The CDR3 DNA is TGTGCCAGCAGCCCCAAATCTAGCGGGGAAACAGATACGCAGTATTTT. Translation: CASSPKSSGETDTQYF.

Details on this clonotype: A read error is possible here, since a much larger clone lies one base away. This chain links TRBV7-2 with TRBJ2-3; D possibly matches TRBD1 or TRBD2 (6 bases each). Germline assignment: CDR1 SGHTA and CDR2 FQGNSA. This CDR3 has 16 amino acids. This CDR3 reads CANSPLWGAGTDTQYF. As DNA, the CDR3 is TGTGCCAACAGCCCCTTATGGGGGGCCGGCACAGATACGCAGTATTTT.

The chain joins TRBV7-2 to TRBJ2-3; unclear D gene. This CDR3 is 15 amino acids long. Germline assignment: CDR1 SGHTA and CDR2 FQGNSA. V gave up 2 bases and J gave up 0 bases, with 9 bases separating them. The CDR3 region is CASSLNPISTDTQYF. The CDR3, as DNA: TGTGCCAGCAGCTTAAATCCGATTAGCACAGATACGCAGTATTTT. The entire variable domain, with the rest obtained from reference TRBV7-2 and TRBJ2-3, is as follows: GAGVSQSPSNKVTEKGKDVELRCDPISGHTALYWYRQSLGQGLEFLIYFQGNSAPDKSGLPSDRFSAERTGGSVSTLTIQRTQQEDSAVYLCASSLNPISTDTQYFGPGTRLTVL.

V gene TRBV20-1 combines with J gene TRBJ2-7, with D perhaps TRBD1 (6 bases). V dropped 6 bases and J dropped 3 bases, with 18 bases sitting between them. Germline CDR1 reads DFQATT; CDR2 reads SNEGSKA (reference sequence). The CDR3 spans 14 residues. CDR3 sequence (DNA): TGCAGTGCACGCGGACAGCGTGGGAGCTACGAGCAGTACTTC. This gives the protein CSARGQRGSYEQYF.

A note on this clonotype: This sequence may be a read error, since a much larger clone differs from it by one base. V and J are TRBV9 and TRBJ2-5; D possibly corresponds to TRBD2 (5 bases). Germline V gives CDR1 SGDLS, CDR2 YYNGEE. This CDR3 spans 11 amino acids. CDR3 residues: CVSSVGETQYF. CDR3 nucleotide sequence: TGTGTCAGTAGCGTAGGAGAGACCCAGTACTTC.

The chain couples TRBV6-6 to TRBJ2-7; 11 nucleotides align to TRBD2. The germline CDR1 and CDR2 sequences are MNHNY and SVGAGI (reference sequence). With V trimmed by 8 bases and J by 2 bases, 14 bases remained unmatched. CDR3 size: 17 residues. The CDR3 loop reads CASPPSTSGGHTYEQYF. For the CDR3, the DNA is TGTGCCAGCCCCCCCTCTACTAGCGGGGGCCATACCTACGAGCAGTACTTC.

The CDR3 spells CASSTSRRSTDTQYF. DNA for the CDR3: TGTGCCAGCAGCACCTCCCGACGGAGCACAGATACGCAGTATTTT. The chain employs TRBV11-2 and TRBJ2-3; D call uncertain. Per germline, CDR1 SGHAT and CDR2 FQNNGV. The CDR3 extends over 15 amino acids. V lost 5 bases, J lost 0 bases, and 12 bases lay in between.

This clonotype was seen many times. This sequence joins TRBV5-1 and TRBJ2-3; no firm D call. CDR1 is SGHRS and CDR2 is YFSETQ in the germline V gene. The CDR3 is 14 amino acids. The V gene lost 2 bases and the J gene lost 1 base, with 8 bases spanning the gap. As DNA, the CDR3 is TGCGCCAGCAGCTTCTCCCACGGCACAGATACGCAGTATTTT. Its translation: CASSFSHGTDTQYF.

V gene TRBV9 combines with J gene TRBJ2-1, with D possibly matching TRBD2 (6 bases). The DNA end is a closer match to TRBJ2-7, so the J assignment may be wrong. CDR3 length equals 13 residues. Germline CDR1 reads SGDLS; CDR2 reads YYNGEE. CDR3: CASSAGVASEQYF. CDR3 bases: TGTGCCAGCAGCGCGGGGGTAGCTAGTGAGCAGTACTTC.

The genes are TRBV27 and TRBJ1-2, with D perhaps TRBD1 (6 bases). CDR3 length equals 15 residues. V was shortened by 5 bases and J by 4 bases, with 17 bases between the two germline ends. Germline assignment: CDR1 MNHEY and CDR2 SMNVEV (reference sequence). CDR3 sequence: CASSPRGDITYGYTF. Written as DNA, the CDR3 is TGTGCCAGCAGTCCCCGGGGGGACATCACCTATGGCTACACCTTC.

Comments on this clonotype: A clone one base away is much larger, so this may be a read error. This CDR3 is CASSLAGVGRGGGEQFF. For the CDR3, the DNA is TGTGCCAGCAGCTTAGCAGGAGTGGGGCGGGGTGGTGGCGAGCAGTTCTTC. The rearrangement uses TRBV7-8 and TRBJ2-1; possible D gene TRBD2, 6 bases. The CDR3 spans 17 residues. V was pared by 0 bases and J by 10 bases, with 22 bases between. Looked up from germline, CDR1 is SGHVS and CDR2 is FQNEAQ.

The chain links TRBV5-5 to TRBJ1-5, with D unclear. V was pared by 4 bases and J by 0 bases, with 8 bases between. The CDR3 contains 14 residues. Germline V gives CDR1 SGHKS, CDR2 YYEKEE (reference sequence). In DNA, the CDR3 is TGTGCCAGCAGCCGCCTCGATAGCAATCAGCCCCAGCATTTT. Translation gives CASSRLDSNQPQHF.

On this clonotype itself: This may arise from a read error, as a much more abundant clone is one base away. The V gene is TRBV12-3 or TRBV12-4, the J gene TRBJ2-3, with TRBD1 matching over 7 bases. The length of the CDR3 is 14 residues. CDR3 in amino acids: CARRGTGGTDTQYF. CDR3 DNA sequence: TGTGCCCGCAGGGGAACAGGGGGCACAGATACGCAGTATTTT.